This section outlines one TCR beta chain sequence together with its context. TCRdb re-called the 5' RACE reads with MiXCR, one entry per CDR3 protein. The top ten clones hold about 10% of a sample with around 420,000 distinct CDR3 sequences, less than 25% of them seen once. The V end was cut by 6 bases, the J end by 2 bases, with 5 bases between. This CDR3 has 12 residues. This specimen comes from a study of T-cell memory formation after mild COVID-19. Source material: PBMCs or a T cell subset sorted from them (not recorded which). The V and J genes are TRBV12-3 or TRBV12-4 and TRBJ1-3; no firm D call. The sequence derives from an adult woman who had mild COVID-19 (a few samples of this study predate the infection). Cell type and time point are not known. The CDR3 DNA reads as TGTGCCAGCAGCTCGGCTGGAAACACCATATATTTT. Its translation: CASSSAGNTIYF.